Listed below are T cell receptor beta chains from one sample, sequenced in a study of blood T cell repertoires in COVID-19. Libraries were prepared by immunoSEQ multiplex PCR; TCRdb keeps only in-frame clonotypes and omits some of them. The profile shows some 180,000 clones, approximately 88% of them singletons. Sequencing used peripheral blood. The receptors here all came from a woman in her thirties or forties with COVID-19, enrolled during active disease. The conserved cysteine and the conserved F or W are not part of the CDR3 here. The D gene is left open where the match is weak.

J gene | D gene | V gene | CDR3 protein
TRBJ2-1 | - | TRBV12-3/TRBV12-4 | ASSEPNYNEQF
TRBJ2-1 | - | TRBV7-3 | ASSLTGGSYNEQF
TRBJ1-4 | - | TRBV6-2/TRBV6-3 | ASSNLGRLF
TRBJ1-1 | - | TRBV10-3 | AIKGEGVQAF
TRBJ1-1 | TRBD1 | TRBV12-3/TRBV12-4 | ASSQQGGAEAF
TRBJ1-4 | TRBD1 | TRBV7-9 | ASSLVGQGEKLF
TRBJ2-3 | TRBD2 | TRBV28 | ASSSPGGSSTDTQY
TRBJ1-3 | TRBD1 | TRBV5-1 | ASSLGDRGASGNTIY
TRBJ1-6 | TRBD1 | TRBV7-3 | ASRGDRVSPLH
TRBJ1-4 | TRBD1 | TRBV5-1 | ASSLWPGAGTGRSTNEKLF
TRBJ2-7 | - | TRBV7-2 | ASSLGRGLAVSYEQY